This T cell receptor beta chain was profiled in a study of blood T cells in healthy people across ages (dated by TCRdb to between 2015 and 2017). For the wider study: In model experiments, template switching captured about one uniquely barcoded TCR beta cDNA molecule for every two T cells. Age-related changes in TCR beta repertoire diversity were measured in the study by deep sequencing normalized with unique cDNA molecular identifiers. Donors were grouped into four age groups: young (average roughly 15 years), middle-aged (roughly 38), aged (approximately 58) and long-lived (just over 80). To avoid experimental bias, donors of different ages were randomly spread across the sequencing lanes. For two donors (one aged 18 to 30 and one aged 80 or older), the study analyzed two additional independent replicas of 1 million unique cDNA reads from the same blood draw.

A note on this clonotype: Its cognate antigen has yet to be identified. Base qualities are not at hand, and no much larger clone is one base apart.

Donors were 39 systemically healthy Caucasian individuals from Russia aged 6 to 90 years. About 9.1 milliliters of peripheral blood were collected from each donor into EDTA-treated Vacutainer tubes. Ficoll-Paque density-gradient centrifugation was used to isolate PBMCs, with at least 6.5 million obtained per sample. Trizol reagent was used to extract total RNA from the PBMCs, yielding at least 5.5 micrograms per sample. The percentages of naive CD45RAhigh/CD27high T cells were determined by flow cytometry on a PBMC aliquot from every donor. The CDR3 numbers 16 residues from cysteine through phenylalanine. Only the CDR3 DNA is retained, 48 bases long and in frame from the first base. The germline ends are 22 bases apart after V is trimmed by 7 bases and J by 5 bases. According to the germline V gene, CDR1 reads SGHTA and CDR2 reads FQGNSA. To prepare the library, 5' RACE was applied. The sample was run on an Illumina HiSeq 2500. The second PCR ran for about 6 to 12 cycles and used a J-beta primer mix along with a sample-barcoded 5' primer. A unique molecular identifier was introduced onto each TCR beta cDNA molecule by a template-switch 5' adaptor carrying 12 random nucleotides. At least 2.5 million CDR3-containing paired-end reads were obtained from each sample. First-strand cDNA synthesis was performed from all RNA using the Mint cDNA synthesis kit, with priming by a TRBC-specific oligonucleotide. Following uracil-DNA glycosylase treatment, a first 18-cycle PCR with universal primers M1SS and BC2_uni_R was performed on all cDNA. The source study handled its data this way. For normalization, 1 million high-quality reads, each with a distinct molecular identifier, were randomly selected from each sample. Instead of being binned into consensus sequences, reads that shared molecular identifiers were thrown out. MiTCR, with a Q25 quality threshold and the strictest error-elimination algorithm, was used for CDR3 identification, clonotype clustering and error correction. A nonparametric unseen species model using Euler transformation provided a lower-bound estimate of total TCR beta diversity. TCRdb reworked the public reads: Q25 trimming with fastp, MiXCR clone assembly, productive beta chains retained. Under each unique CDR3 protein, matching rows form one entry showing the most common genes and DNA. The V and J calls were determined by TCRdb, not by the authors. Within this sample are about 1.8 million distinct CDR3 sequences, with 40% to 55% of them counted one time only. Approximately 2% of the sample rests with the top ten.

Beyond this particular receptor, the publication reports: A strong correlation was found between observed TCR beta diversity and the percentage of naive T cells measured by flow cytometry. Donor CMV infection status was unknown, potentially confounding age-related changes in expanded clonotypes. As age increased, observed TCR beta diversity per million T cells dropped in a roughly linear way, and a significant reduction was already evident by age about 40. Estimates of total diversity based on one million sequenced T cells were considered lower bounds and underestimates. Since profiling was done on bulk unsorted PBMCs, naive and antigen-experienced compartments could not be conclusively compared. Compared with the aged group, the long-lived group had more naive CD4+ T cells, fewer expanded clones and increased TCR diversity, suggesting age selection.

The V gene is TRBV7-2 and the J gene is TRBJ2-3; the D region is possibly TRBD1 or TRBD2, each matching across 6 bases. The specimen sequenced was blood. This clonotype originated in a woman between 40 and 55 years old in good health. The CDR3 protein is CTSTIRGAGGGDTQYF. The base sequence is TGTACCAGCACTATAAGGGGGGCCGGTGGGGGAGATACGCAGTATTTT. Joined to the reference TRBV7-2 and TRBJ2-3 proteins, this CDR3 gives the full variable domain: GAGVSQSPSNKVTEKGKDVELRCDPISGHTALYWYRQSLGQGLEFLIYFQGNSAPDKSGLPSDRFSAERTGGSVSTLTIQRTQQEDSAVYLCTSTIRGAGGGDTQYFGPGTRLTVL.